This T cell receptor (beta chain) is from a study of cytomegalovirus exposure and HLA in healthy donors. Germline V gives CDR1 SGHRS, CDR2 YFSETQ. V was pared by 2 bases and J by 8 bases, with 7 bases of the junction left unmatched. CDR3 length: 14 amino acids. With 60 Vbeta and 13 Jbeta primers, the PCR was carried out. Clones were read by immunoSEQ multiplex PCR, and TCRdb kept only the in-frame ones, dropping some. The sample contains about 140,000 clones, around 77% of which appear only once. The V call is TRBV5-1, the J call TRBJ1-2; TRBD1 matches at 9 bases. Material for sequencing was PBMCs. The clonotype comes from a woman aged 45-60 years in good health and CMV-seronegative. The CDR3 protein is CASSFTTGGDGYTF. CDR3 nucleotide sequence: TGCGCCAGCAGCTTCACAACAGGGGGCGACGGCTACACCTTC.